The 6 T cell receptor beta chains below all came from one sample that was sequenced in a study of tumor-infiltrating lymphocytes in primary liver carcinoma. DNA and RNA were both co-extracted from around 20-30 mg of bulk tissue that had not been sorted. From around 500 ng total RNA, TCR beta cDNA was generated with a primer in the constant region. Amplification in three nested multiplex PCR rounds with slightly modified ARM-PCR gave rise to TCR beta libraries. A C-beta reverse primer and TRBV1-TRBV30 forward primers served in each of the first two PCR rounds, at ten to eleven cycles apiece. TCRdb analysed the multiplex PCR reads with MiXCR anew, one entry per CDR3 protein. The sample carries about 25,000 distinct CDR3 sequences, around 77% recorded once. The sequenced sample was liver tumor tissue from sampling region 5. Sample subset: tumor region T5, tumor centre. The origin of the receptors is a young woman with primary liver carcinoma and hepatitis B virus infection.

This clonotype was counted a few times. A junction end diverges from the germline sequence, so it may reflect a read error. The chain couples TRBV12-3 or TRBV12-4 to TRBJ2-4; possibly TRBD2 for D (5 bases). The CDR3 runs to 16 residues. Here the CDR3 DNA reads TGTGTCAGCAGTTTCGCCCGGGGAGTTATGGACAACATTCAGTACTTC. The encoded protein is CVSSFARGVMDNIQYF.

Concerning this clonotype: Because the CDR3 is missing its conserved closing phenylalanine or tryptophan, this is likely a read error. This chain connects TRBV30 to TRBJ2-1; D perhaps matches TRBD2 (6 bases). V was trimmed by 1 base and J by 9 bases, leaving 16 bases between them. CDR1 GTSNPN and CDR2 SVGIG come from the germline V gene (reference sequence). CDR3 length: 14 residues. The CDR3 loop is CAWSAGVAAGEQFI. The CDR3 bases are TGTGCCTGGAGTGCGGGAGTAGCCGCCGGTGAGCAGTTCATC.

This clonotype came up once. At one end, the junction sequence differs from germline, possibly due to a read error. V and J are TRBV4-3 and TRBJ1-2; TRBD1 might be the D (5 bases). CDR3 length: 20 amino acids. CDR1 LGHNA and CDR2 YSLEER come from the germline V gene. CDR3 sequence (DNA): TGCGCCAACAGCCAAGGCGAAGGAAGGGGCAGGGCCGCTACTAAATATGGCTACACCTTC. Its protein is CANSQGEGRGRAATKYGYTF.

A remark on this clonotype: Sequence at one end of the junction differs from germline and may be a read error. This chain uses TRBV6-5 with TRBJ1-3, with no clear D. The CDR3 covers 15 residues. Germline V gene data show CDR1 as MNHEY and CDR2 as SVGAGI. The CDR3 here is CASRIRRDYGNTIYF. DNA of the CDR3: TGTGCTAGCAGGATCCGGAGAGACTATGGAAACACCATATATTTT.

Concerning this clonotype: One end of the junction is discordant with germline, which a read error may explain. V and J are TRBV9 and TRBJ1-1; D gene unclear. The CDR3 runs 14 residues. The germline V gene has CDR1 SGDLS and CDR2 YYNGEE. The CDR3 nucleotides read TGTGCCAGCAGCGTAGCCCACCCGGGCACTGAAGCATTCTTT. This gives the protein CASSVAHPGTEAFF.

On this clonotype itself: Since the CDR3 does not end with the conserved phenylalanine or tryptophan, this likely comes from a read error. Because the CDR3's place on the DNA is in doubt, the DNA is left out and the CDR3 is given as listed by TCRdb. The chain recombines TRBV28 with TRBJ2-5. CDR1 and CDR2 from the germline V gene are MDHEN and SYDVKM. Both ends counted, the CDR3 spans 14 residues. CDR3 in amino acids: CASSFSPFWETQYL.